The 19 T cell receptor beta chains presented below share a single source sample, sequenced in a study of T cell responses to AZD1222 COVID-19 vaccine. Profiling relied on immunoSEQ multiplex PCR, and the TCRdb table lists in-frame clones only, not all of them. Of some 97,000 clones listed, 80% to 90% are singletons. The sample was peripheral blood, taken on day 0 of AZD1222 vaccination. These receptors all come from an adult in good health.

V and J are TRBV11-3 and TRBJ2-2, with D perhaps TRBD1 (5 bases). The germline V gene has CDR1 SGHNT and CDR2 YENEEA. V was shortened by 5 bases and J by 6 bases, with 10 bases between the two germline ends. The CDR3 has 13 amino acids. The CDR3 reads CASSPRTPGELFF. Written as DNA, the CDR3 is TGTGCCAGCAGCCCGAGGACACCCGGGGAGCTGTTTTTT.

This clone showed up just once. V is TRBV5-1 and J is TRBJ2-1; D tentatively fits TRBD1 or TRBD2 (5 bases each). Germline CDR1 is SGHRS and CDR2 is YFSETQ. This CDR3 has 14 amino acids. V was pared by 5 bases and J by 7 bases, with 16 bases between. The CDR3 nucleotides read TGCGCCAGCAGGGGGGACCTAATGACTAATGAGCAGTTCTTC. Translation gives CASRGDLMTNEQFF. The full variable domain, rest sourced from reference TRBV5-1 and TRBJ2-1, is KAGVTQTPRYLIKTRGQQVTLSCSPISGHRSVSWYQQTPGQGLQFLFEYFSETQRNKGNFPGRFSGRQFSNSRSEMNVSTLELGDSALYLCASRGDLMTNEQFFGPGTRLTVL.

The CDR3 DNA reads TGTGCCTGGAGTCGAGGACAAATAGGGCAGCCCCAGCATTTT. This sequence encodes CAWSRGQIGQPQHF. J is TRBJ1-5 and V is TRBV30, with a tentative D call TRBD1 (5 bases). V shed 2 bases and J shed 7 bases, with 15 bases lying between them. Germline loops: CDR1 GTSNPN, CDR2 SVGIG (reference sequence). The CDR3 length is 14 residues.

J is TRBJ1-5 and V is TRBV6-2 or TRBV6-3, with a weak D call TRBD1 (5 bases). Germline CDR1 reads MNHEY; CDR2 reads SVGEGT. The CDR3 is 13 amino acids. Trimming removed 5 bases at V and 4 bases at J, with 9 bases between. In DNA form, the CDR3 reads TGTGCCAGCAGTAGGGACTGGAATCAGCCCCAGCATTTT. Its protein is CASSRDWNQPQHF.

The chain is built from TRBV18 and TRBJ2-7; D uncertain. The V and J ends lost 3 bases and 2 bases respectively, with 11 bases between them. Germline CDR1 is KGHSH and CDR2 is LQKENI. The CDR3 spans 14 residues. The CDR3 nucleotides are TGTGCCAGCTCACCGGGGTTACGGGCCTACGAGCAGTACTTC. This translates into CASSPGLRAYEQYF.

The chain carries TRBV4-1 and TRBJ1-2; tentative D call: TRBD1 (5 bases). The germline V gene has CDR1 MGHRA and CDR2 YSYEKL. V lost 7 bases and J 4 bases, leaving 19 bases between the germline ends. The CDR3 runs to 15 residues. CDR3 residues: CASTPSFRGSYGYTF. DNA for the CDR3: TGCGCCAGCACGCCAAGTTTTAGGGGTAGCTATGGCTACACCTTC.

The rearrangement uses TRBV2 and TRBJ1-5; D is uncertain. Germline assignment: CDR1 SNHLY and CDR2 FYNNEI. The ends were cut back, 8 bases at V and 0 bases at J, with 14 bases in the middle. The CDR3 runs to 15 residues. CDR3: CASHERGNSNQPQHF. CDR3 DNA: TGTGCCAGCCACGAGAGAGGAAATAGCAATCAGCCCCAGCATTTT.

The V call is TRBV5-1, the J call TRBJ2-5; no reliable D call. The germline V gene has CDR1 SGHRS and CDR2 YFSETQ. V lost 6 bases, J lost 1 base, and 4 bases lay in between. This CDR3 has 11 amino acids. The CDR3 region is CASTLQETQYF. CDR3 DNA sequence: TGCGCCAGCACCCTCCAAGAGACCCAGTACTTC.

This clone came up a few times. This chain uses TRBV5-6 with TRBJ1-6; TRBD1 aligns across 8 bases. The CDR3 consists of 14 residues. The germline V gene has CDR1 SGHDT and CDR2 YYEEEE. After removal of 4 bases from V and 6 bases from J, the junction contained 3 bases not matched to a gene. CDR3 residues: CASSRDRGNSPLHF. The CDR3 DNA is TGTGCCAGCAGCCGAGACAGGGGTAATTCACCCCTCCACTTT.

The rearrangement uses TRBV27 and TRBJ2-6; 8 nucleotides match TRBD1. The CDR3 spans 16 residues. CDR1 MNHEY and CDR2 SMNVEV come from the germline V gene (reference sequence). Trimming removed 0 bases from V and 6 bases from J; junction bases left unmatched: 4. CDR3 residues: CASSLSGTGQANVLTF. The CDR3, as DNA: TGTGCCAGCAGTTTATCCGGGACAGGCCAGGCCAACGTCCTGACTTTC.

The chain uses TRBV5-1 and TRBJ1-2; TRBD1 is a possible D gene (6 bases). The CDR3 spans 14 residues. CDR1 is SGHRS and CDR2 is YFSETQ in the germline V gene. Trimming pared 4 bases from V and 1 base from J, leaving 11 bases between. The CDR3 DNA is TGCGCCAGCAGCCAGGGACAAATTAACTATGGCTACACCTTC. It translates to CASSQGQINYGYTF.

With respect to this clone: The same CDR3 arises from other DNA sequences in this sample as well. The rearrangement uses TRBV7-2 and TRBJ1-6, with D uncertain. The germline V gene encodes CDR1 SGHTA and CDR2 FQGNSA. The CDR3 length is 11 residues. V gave up 5 bases and J gave up 6 bases, with 2 bases separating them. CDR3 sequence (DNA): TGTGCCAGCAGCGCTAATTCACCCCTCCACTTT. Amino acid sequence: CASSANSPLHF.

This chain connects TRBV6-4 to TRBJ1-1; no clear D gene. V dropped 6 bases and J dropped 0 bases, with 8 bases sitting between them. Germline V gene data show CDR1 as MRHNA and CDR2 as SNTAGT. The CDR3 is 13 amino acids. CDR3 region: CASSSLMNTEAFF. The CDR3 bases are TGTGCCAGCAGCTCCCTCATGAACACTGAAGCTTTCTTT.

The V call is TRBV7-9, the J call TRBJ1-1; TRBD1 matches 8 bases. The CDR3 has 14 amino acids. Losses at the gene ends were 5 bases for V and 4 bases for J; bases not matched to a gene: 6. CDR1 and CDR2 (germline): SEHNR, FQNEAQ (reference sequence). CDR3 protein: CASSLLTGGTEAFF. The CDR3 nucleotides read TGTGCCAGCAGCCTCCTAACAGGGGGCACTGAAGCTTTCTTT.

The rearrangement links TRBV6-1 to TRBJ1-2; tentative D call: TRBD1 (5 bases). This CDR3 has 13 residues. Germline CDR1 and CDR2: MNHNS and SASEGT. V was trimmed by 1 base and J by 4 bases, leaving 7 bases between them. As DNA, the CDR3 is TGTGCCAGCAGTGAAGGGGACCTCTATGGCTACACCTTC. Its protein product is CASSEGDLYGYTF.

This chain connects TRBV28 to TRBJ1-3; possibly TRBD1 for D (5 bases). The CDR3 totals 17 residues. Trimming shortened V by 1 base and J by 0 bases, and 13 bases separated the two germline ends. Germline CDR1 and CDR2: MDHEN and SYDVKM. This chain's CDR3 is CASSLSQGHASGNTIYF. The CDR3 DNA sequence: TGTGCCAGCAGTTTATCCCAAGGACATGCCTCTGGAAACACCATATATTTT.

The chain is built from TRBV7-9 and TRBJ1-1; the D gene is possibly TRBD1 (6 bases). The CDR3 spans 13 residues. Between the trimmed V and J ends, which lost 6 bases and 1 base, there was a span of 9 bases. The germline gives CDR1 SEHNR, CDR2 FQNEAQ (reference sequence). The CDR3 DNA reads as TGTGCCAGCAGTCTGACAGGGAACACTGAAGCTTTCTTT. Translation gives CASSLTGNTEAFF.

The CDR3 loop reads CASSPEILQANTEAFF. In nucleotides, the CDR3 is TGTGCCAGCAGCCCGGAGATACTACAGGCGAACACTGAAGCTTTCTTT. The J gene is TRBJ1-1, the V gene TRBV5-4; D is possibly TRBD1 (5 bases). The ends were cut back, 4 bases at V and 1 base at J, with 17 bases in the middle. The CDR3 is 16 amino acids. Germline assignment: CDR1 SGHNT and CDR2 YYREEE (reference sequence). The complete variable domain, with remaining parts taken from reference TRBV5-4 and TRBJ1-1, reads ETGVTQSPTHLIKTRGQQVTLRCSSQSGHNTVSWYQQALGQGPQFIFQYYREEENGRGNFPPRFSGLQFPNYSSELNVNALELDDSALYLCASSPEILQANTEAFFGQGTRLTVV.

The J gene is TRBJ1-2, the V gene TRBV6-5; TRBD1 is a possible D gene (6 bases). Germline CDR1 and CDR2: MNHEY and SVGAGI. This CDR3 region has 15 residues. V lost 4 bases and J 0 bases, leaving 12 bases between the germline ends. CDR3 loop: CASSSLQGSNYGYTF. CDR3 DNA: TGTGCCAGCAGTTCCCTACAGGGATCTAACTATGGCTACACCTTC.